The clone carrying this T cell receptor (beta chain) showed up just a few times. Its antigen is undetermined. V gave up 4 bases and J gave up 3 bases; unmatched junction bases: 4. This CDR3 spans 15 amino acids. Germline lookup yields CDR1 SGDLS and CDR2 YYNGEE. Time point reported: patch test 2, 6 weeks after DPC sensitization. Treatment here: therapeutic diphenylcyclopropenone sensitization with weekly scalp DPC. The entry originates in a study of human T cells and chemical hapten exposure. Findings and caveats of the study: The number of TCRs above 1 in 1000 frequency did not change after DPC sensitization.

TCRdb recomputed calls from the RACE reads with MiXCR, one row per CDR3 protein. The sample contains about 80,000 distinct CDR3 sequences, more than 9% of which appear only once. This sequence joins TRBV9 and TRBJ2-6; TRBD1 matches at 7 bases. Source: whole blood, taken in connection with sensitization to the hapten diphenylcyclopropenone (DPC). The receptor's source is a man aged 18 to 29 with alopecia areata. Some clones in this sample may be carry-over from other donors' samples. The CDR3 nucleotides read TGTGCCAGCAGCCTCGACAGGGATGGGGCCAACGTCCTGACTTTC. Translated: CASSLDRDGANVLTF.